This TCR beta chain was sequenced in a study of OX40 agonist ivuxolimab in advanced cancers. In germline, CDR1 is WNHNN, CDR2 SYGVQD (reference sequence). CDR3 size: 14 residues. The V segment lost 4 bases and the J segment 0 bases; nucleotides outside the gene matches: 3. Sequencing was performed with immunoSEQ multiplex PCR; in TCRdb, only in-frame clones are kept and a portion is missing. The table shows about 64,000 clones, with roughly 80% occurring only once. The sample consisted of CD4+ or CD8+ T cells sorted from blood, taken in a trial of the OX40 agonist ivuxolimab. This receptor was taken from an adult with an advanced solid tumor such as melanoma, head and neck, liver or kidney cancer. The chain uses TRBV10-1 and TRBJ2-7, with 7 bases lining up with TRBD2. Here the CDR3 DNA reads TGCGCCAGCAGTGCTGGCGGGAGCTCCTACGAGCAGTACTTC. Residues: CASSAGGSSYEQYF.